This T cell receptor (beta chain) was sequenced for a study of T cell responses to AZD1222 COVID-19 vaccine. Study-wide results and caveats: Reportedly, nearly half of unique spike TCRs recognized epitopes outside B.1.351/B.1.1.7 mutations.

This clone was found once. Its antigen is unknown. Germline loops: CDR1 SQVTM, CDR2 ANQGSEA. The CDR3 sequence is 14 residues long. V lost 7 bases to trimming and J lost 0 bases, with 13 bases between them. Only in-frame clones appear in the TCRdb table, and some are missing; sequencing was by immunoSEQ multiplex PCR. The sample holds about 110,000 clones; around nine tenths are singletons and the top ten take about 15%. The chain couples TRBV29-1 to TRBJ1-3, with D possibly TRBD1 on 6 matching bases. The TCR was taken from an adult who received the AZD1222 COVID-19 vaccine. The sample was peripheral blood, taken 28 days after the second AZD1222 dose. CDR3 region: CSAAGTSSGNTIYF. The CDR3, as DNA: TGCAGCGCCGCCGGGACAAGCTCTGGAAACACCATATATTTT.